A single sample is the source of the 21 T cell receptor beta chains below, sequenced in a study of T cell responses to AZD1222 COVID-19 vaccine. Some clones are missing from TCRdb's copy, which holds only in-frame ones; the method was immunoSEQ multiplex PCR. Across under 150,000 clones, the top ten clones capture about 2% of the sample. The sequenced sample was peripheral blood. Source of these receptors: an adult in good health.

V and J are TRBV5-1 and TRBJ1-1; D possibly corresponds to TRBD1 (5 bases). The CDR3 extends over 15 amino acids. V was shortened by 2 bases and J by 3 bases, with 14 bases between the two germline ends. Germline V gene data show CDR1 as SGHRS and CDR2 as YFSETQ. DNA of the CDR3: TGCGCCAGCAGCTTAGAGGGACGGTCGGACACTGAAGCTTTCTTT. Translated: CASSLEGRSDTEAFF.

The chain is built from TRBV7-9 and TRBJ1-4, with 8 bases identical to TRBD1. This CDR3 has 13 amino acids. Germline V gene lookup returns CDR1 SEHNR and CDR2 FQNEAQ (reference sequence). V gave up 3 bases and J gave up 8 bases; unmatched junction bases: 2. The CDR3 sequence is CASSFRTGEKLFF. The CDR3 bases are TGTGCCAGCAGCTTTAGGACAGGGGAAAAACTGTTTTTT.

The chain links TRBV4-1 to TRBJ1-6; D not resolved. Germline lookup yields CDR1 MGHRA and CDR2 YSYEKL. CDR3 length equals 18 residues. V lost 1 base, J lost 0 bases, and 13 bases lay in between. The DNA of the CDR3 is TGCGCCAGCAGCCAAGTGGGTCCGGAAAGCTCCTATAATTCACCCCTCCACTTT. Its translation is CASSQVGPESSYNSPLHF.

In nucleotides, the CDR3 is TGTGCCAGTAACGGGGGGGGCCGTGGACCCCAGCATTTT. It codes for CASNGGGRGPQHF. This chain joins TRBV19 and TRBJ1-5; TRBD1 might be the D (6 bases). CDR1 LNHDA and CDR2 SQIVND come from the germline V gene (reference sequence). The CDR3 contains 13 residues. The ends were cut back, 7 bases at V and 10 bases at J, with 17 bases in the middle. Supplemented by reference TRBV19 and TRBJ1-5, the full variable domain reads DGGITQSPKYLFRKEGQNVTLSCEQNLNHDAMYWYRQDPGQGLRLIYYSQIVNDFQKGDIAEGYSVSREKKESFPLTVTSAQKNPTAFYLCASNGGGRGPQHFGDGTRLSIL.

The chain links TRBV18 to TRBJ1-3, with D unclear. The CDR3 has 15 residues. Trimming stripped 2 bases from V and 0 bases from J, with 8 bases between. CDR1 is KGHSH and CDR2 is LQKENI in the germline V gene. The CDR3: CASSPGIYSGNTIYF. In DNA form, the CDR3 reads TGTGCCAGCTCACCAGGGATATACTCTGGAAACACCATATATTTT.

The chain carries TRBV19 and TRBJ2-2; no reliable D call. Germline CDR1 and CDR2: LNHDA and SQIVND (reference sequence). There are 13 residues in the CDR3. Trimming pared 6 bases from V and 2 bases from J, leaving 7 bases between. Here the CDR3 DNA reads TGTGCCAGTAGCCAGGCTAACACCGGGGAGCTGTTTTTT. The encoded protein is CASSQANTGELFF.

This chain's CDR3 is CASSGGTYNEQFF. In nucleotides, the CDR3 is TGTGCCAGCAGTGGAGGGACGTACAATGAGCAGTTCTTC. The rearrangement joins TRBV2 to TRBJ2-1; D is perhaps TRBD1 or TRBD2 (5 bases each). Trimming cost V 4 bases and J 4 bases, with 8 bases left between them. The CDR3 sequence is 13 residues long. Looked up from germline, CDR1 is SNHLY and CDR2 is FYNNEI.

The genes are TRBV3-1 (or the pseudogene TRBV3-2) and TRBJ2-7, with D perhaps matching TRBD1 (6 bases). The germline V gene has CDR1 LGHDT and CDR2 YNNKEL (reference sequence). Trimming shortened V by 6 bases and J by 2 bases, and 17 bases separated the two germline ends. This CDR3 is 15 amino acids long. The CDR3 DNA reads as TGTGCCAGCAGTCCGTATACGGGGACACCCTACGAGCAGTACTTC. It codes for CASSPYTGTPYEQYF.

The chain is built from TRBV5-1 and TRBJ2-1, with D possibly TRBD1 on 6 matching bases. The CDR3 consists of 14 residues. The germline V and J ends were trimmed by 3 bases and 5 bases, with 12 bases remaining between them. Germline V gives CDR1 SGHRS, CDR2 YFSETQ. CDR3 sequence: CASSYRTDHNEQFF. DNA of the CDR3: TGCGCCAGCAGCTACAGGACAGATCACAATGAGCAGTTCTTC.

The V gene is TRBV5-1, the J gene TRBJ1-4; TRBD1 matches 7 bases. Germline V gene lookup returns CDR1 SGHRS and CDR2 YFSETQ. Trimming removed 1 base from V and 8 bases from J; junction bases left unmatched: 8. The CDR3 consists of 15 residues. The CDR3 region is CASSLNTGVGEKLFF. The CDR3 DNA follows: TGCGCCAGCAGCTTGAACACAGGGGTGGGGGAAAAACTGTTTTTT.

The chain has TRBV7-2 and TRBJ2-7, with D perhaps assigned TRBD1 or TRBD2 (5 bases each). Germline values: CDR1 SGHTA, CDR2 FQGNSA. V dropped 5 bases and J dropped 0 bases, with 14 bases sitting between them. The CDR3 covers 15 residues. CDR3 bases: TGTGCCAGCAGCCCCGCCGGGACCAACTCCTACGAGCAGTACTTC. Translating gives CASSPAGTNSYEQYF.

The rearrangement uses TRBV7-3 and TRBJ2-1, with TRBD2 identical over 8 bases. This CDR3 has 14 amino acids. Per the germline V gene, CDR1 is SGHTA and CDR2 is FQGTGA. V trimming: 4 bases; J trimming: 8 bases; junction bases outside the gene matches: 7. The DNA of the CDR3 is TGTGCCAGCAGCTCCTCCCTCGGGAGGGATGAGCAGTTCTTC. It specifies CASSSSLGRDEQFF.

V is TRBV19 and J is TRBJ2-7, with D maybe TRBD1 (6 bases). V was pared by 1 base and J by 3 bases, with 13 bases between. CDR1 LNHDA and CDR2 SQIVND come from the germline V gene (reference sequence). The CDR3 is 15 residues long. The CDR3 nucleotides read TGTGCCAGTAGTATAGGTGGGACACCGAGCTACGAGCAGTACTTC. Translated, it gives CASSIGGTPSYEQYF.

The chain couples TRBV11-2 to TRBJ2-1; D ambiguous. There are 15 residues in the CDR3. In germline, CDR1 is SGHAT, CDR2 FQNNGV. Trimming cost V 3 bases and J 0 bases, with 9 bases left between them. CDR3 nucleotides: TGTGCCAGCAGCTTCGATCGGGCCTCCTACAATGAGCAGTTCTTC. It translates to CASSFDRASYNEQFF.

In DNA, the CDR3 is TGTGCCAGCAGCCGCCCCGGACAGGGGCCGAACTATGGCTACACCTTC. Residues: CASSRPGQGPNYGYTF. V usage is TRBV2 and J usage is TRBJ1-2; TRBD1 matches 9 bases. This CDR3 comprises 16 residues. Trimming removed 6 bases from V and 2 bases from J; junction bases left unmatched: 10. Germline-derived CDR1 and CDR2 are SNHLY and FYNNEI.

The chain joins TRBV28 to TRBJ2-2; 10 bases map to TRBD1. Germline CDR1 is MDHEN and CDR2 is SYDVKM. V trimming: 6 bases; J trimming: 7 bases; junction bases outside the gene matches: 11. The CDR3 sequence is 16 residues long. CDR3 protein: CASSSPGTGVGGELFF. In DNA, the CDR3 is TGTGCCAGCAGCTCACCCGGGACAGGGGTCGGCGGGGAGCTGTTTTTT.

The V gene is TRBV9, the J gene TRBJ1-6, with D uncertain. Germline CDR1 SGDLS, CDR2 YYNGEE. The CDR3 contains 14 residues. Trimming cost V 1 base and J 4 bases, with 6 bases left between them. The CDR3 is CASSVRQYNSPLHF. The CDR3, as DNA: TGTGCCAGCAGCGTACGGCAGTATAATTCACCCCTCCACTTT.

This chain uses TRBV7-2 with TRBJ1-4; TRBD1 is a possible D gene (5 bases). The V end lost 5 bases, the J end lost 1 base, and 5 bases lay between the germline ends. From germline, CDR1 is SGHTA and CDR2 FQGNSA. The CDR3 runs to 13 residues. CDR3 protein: CASSRGTNEKLFF. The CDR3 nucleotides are TGTGCCAGCAGCAGGGGAACTAATGAAAAACTGTTTTTT.

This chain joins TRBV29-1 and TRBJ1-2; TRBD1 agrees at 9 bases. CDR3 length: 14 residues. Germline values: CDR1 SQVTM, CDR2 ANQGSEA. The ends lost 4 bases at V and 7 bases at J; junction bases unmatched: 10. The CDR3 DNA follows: TGCAGCGTTGGAATGTTCGGACAGGGGAGTGGCTACACCTTC. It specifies CSVGMFGQGSGYTF. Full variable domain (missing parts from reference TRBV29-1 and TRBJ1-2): SAVISQKPSRDICQRGTSLTIQCQVDSQVTMMFWYRQQPGQSLTLIATANQGSEATYESGFVIDKFPISRPNLTFSTLTVSNMSPEDSSIYLCSVGMFGQGSGYTFGSGTRLTVV.

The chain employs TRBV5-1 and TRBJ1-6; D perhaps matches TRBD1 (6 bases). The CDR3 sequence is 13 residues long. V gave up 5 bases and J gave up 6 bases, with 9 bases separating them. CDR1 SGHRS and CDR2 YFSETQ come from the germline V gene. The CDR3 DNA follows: TGCGCCAGCAGGGGGGCCGTTAATTCACCCCTCCACTTT. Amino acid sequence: CASRGAVNSPLHF. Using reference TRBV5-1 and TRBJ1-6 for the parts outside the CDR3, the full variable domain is KAGVTQTPRYLIKTRGQQVTLSCSPISGHRSVSWYQQTPGQGLQFLFEYFSETQRNKGNFPGRFSGRQFSNSRSEMNVSTLELGDSALYLCASRGAVNSPLHFGNGTRLTVT.

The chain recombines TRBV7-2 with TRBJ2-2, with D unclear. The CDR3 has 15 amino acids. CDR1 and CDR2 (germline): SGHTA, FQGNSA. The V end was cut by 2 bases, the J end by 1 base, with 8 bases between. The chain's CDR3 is CASSLSPLNTGELFF. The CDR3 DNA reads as TGTGCCAGCAGCTTAAGTCCTTTGAACACCGGGGAGCTGTTTTTT.